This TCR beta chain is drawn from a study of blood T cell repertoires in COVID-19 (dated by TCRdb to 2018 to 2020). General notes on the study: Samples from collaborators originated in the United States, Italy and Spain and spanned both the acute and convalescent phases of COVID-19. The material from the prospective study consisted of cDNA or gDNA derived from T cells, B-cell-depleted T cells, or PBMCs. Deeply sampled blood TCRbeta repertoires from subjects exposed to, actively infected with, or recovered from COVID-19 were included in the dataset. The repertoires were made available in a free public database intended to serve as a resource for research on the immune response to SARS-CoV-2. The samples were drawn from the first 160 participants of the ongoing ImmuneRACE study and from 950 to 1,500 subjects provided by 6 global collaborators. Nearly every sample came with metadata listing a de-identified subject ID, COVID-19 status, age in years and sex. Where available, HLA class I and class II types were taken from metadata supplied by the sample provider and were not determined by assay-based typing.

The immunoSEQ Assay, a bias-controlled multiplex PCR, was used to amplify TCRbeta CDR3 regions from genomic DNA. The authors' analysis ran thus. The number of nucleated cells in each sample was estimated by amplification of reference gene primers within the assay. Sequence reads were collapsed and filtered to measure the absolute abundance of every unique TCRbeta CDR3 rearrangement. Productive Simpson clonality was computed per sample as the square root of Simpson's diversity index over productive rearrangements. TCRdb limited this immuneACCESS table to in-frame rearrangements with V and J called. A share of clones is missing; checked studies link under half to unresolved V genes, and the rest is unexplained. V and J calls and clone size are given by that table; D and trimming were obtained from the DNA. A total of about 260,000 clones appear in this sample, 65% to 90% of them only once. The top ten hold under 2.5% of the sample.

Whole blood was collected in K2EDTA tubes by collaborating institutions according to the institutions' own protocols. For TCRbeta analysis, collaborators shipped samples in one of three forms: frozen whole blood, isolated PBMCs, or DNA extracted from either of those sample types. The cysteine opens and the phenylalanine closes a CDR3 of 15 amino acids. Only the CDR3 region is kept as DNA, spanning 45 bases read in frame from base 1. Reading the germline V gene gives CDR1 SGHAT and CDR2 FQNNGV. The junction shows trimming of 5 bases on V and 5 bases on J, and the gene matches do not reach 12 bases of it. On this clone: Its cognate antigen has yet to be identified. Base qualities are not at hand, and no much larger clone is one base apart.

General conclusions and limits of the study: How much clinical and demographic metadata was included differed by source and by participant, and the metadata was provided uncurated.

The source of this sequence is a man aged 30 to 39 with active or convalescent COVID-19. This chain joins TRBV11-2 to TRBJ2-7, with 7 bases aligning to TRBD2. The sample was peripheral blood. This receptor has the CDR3 CASSGWTSSANEQYF. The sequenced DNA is TGTGCCAGCAGCGGGTGGACTAGTTCCGCAAACGAGCAGTACTTC. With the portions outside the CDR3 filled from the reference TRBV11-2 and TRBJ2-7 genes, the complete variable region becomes EAGVAQSPRYKIIEKRQSVAFWCNPISGHATLYWYQQILGQGPKLLIQFQNNGVVDDSQLPKDRFSAERLKGVDSTLKIQPAKLEDSAVYLCASSGWTSSANEQYFGPGTRLTVT.